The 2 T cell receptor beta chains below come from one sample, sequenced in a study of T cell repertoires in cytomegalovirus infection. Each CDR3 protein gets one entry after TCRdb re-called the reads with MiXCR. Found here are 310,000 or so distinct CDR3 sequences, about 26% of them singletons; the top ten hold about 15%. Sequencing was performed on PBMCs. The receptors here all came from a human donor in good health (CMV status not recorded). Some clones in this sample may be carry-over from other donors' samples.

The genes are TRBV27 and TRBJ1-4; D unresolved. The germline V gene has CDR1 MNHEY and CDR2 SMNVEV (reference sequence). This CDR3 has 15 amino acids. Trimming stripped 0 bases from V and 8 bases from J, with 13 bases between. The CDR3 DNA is TGTGCCAGCAGTTTATCCCGGTATGGTCAGGAAAAACTGTTTTTT. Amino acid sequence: CASSLSRYGQEKLFF. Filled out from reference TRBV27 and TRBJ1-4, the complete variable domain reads EAQVTQNPRYLITVTGKKLTVTCSQNMNHEYMSWYRQDPGLGLRQIYYSMNVEVTDKGDVPEGYKVSRKEKRNFPLILESPSPNQTSLYFCASSLSRYGQEKLFFGSGTQLSVL.

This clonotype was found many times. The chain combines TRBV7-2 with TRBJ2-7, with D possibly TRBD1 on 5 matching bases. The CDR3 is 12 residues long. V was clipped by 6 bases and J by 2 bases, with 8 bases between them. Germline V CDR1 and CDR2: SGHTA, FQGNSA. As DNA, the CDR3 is TGTGCCAGCAGGGGGCCGGCCTACGAGCAGTACTTC. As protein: CASRGPAYEQYF.